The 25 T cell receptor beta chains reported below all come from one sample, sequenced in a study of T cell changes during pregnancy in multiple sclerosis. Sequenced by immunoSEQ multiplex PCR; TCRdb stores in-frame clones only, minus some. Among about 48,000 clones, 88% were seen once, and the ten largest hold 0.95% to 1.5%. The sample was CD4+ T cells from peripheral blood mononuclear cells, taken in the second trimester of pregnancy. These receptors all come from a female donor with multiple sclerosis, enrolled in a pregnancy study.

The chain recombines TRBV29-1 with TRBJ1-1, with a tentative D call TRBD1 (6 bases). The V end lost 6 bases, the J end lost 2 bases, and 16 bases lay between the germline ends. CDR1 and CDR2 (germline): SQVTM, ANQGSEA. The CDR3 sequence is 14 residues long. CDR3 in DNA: TGCAGCGTAGTAGGGGGTACATACAACACTGAAGCTTTCTTT. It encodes CSVVGGTYNTEAFF. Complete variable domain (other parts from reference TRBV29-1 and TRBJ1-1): SAVISQKPSRDICQRGTSLTIQCQVDSQVTMMFWYRQQPGQSLTLIATANQGSEATYESGFVIDKFPISRPNLTFSTLTVSNMSPEDSSIYLCSVVGGTYNTEAFFGQGTRLTVV.

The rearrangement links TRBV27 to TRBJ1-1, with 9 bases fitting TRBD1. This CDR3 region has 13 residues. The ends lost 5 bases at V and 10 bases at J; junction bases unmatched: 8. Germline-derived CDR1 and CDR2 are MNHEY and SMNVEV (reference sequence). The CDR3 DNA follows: TGTGCCAGCAGTCCCCGGGACAGGGCAGGAGCTTTCTTT. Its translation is CASSPRDRAGAFF.

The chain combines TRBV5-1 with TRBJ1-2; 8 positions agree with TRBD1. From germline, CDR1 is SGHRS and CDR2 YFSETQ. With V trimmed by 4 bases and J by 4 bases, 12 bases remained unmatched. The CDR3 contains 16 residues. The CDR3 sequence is CASSPGQGHRGYGYTF. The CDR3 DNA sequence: TGCGCCAGCAGCCCCGGACAGGGACATCGGGGCTATGGCTACACCTTC.

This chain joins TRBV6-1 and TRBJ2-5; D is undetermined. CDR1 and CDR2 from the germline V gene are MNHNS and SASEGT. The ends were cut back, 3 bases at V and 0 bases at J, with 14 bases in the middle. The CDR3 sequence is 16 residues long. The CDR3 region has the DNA TGTGCCAGCAGTGATATTATTGCGATGAACCAAGAGACCCAGTACTTC. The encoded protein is CASSDIIAMNQETQYF.

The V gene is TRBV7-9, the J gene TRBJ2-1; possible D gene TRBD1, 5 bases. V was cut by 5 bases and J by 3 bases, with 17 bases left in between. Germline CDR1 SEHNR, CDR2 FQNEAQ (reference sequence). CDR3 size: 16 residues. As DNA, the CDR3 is TGTGCCAGCAGCGGGGCTCCCGGTCGAGACTACAATGAGCAGTTCTTC. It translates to CASSGAPGRDYNEQFF.

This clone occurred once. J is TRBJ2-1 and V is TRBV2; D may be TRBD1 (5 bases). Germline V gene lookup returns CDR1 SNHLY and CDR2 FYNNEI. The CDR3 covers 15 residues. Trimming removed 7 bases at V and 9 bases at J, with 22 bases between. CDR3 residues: CASMAKGVKDSEQFF. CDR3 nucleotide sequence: TGTGCCAGCATGGCCAAAGGGGTGAAGGATAGTGAGCAGTTCTTC.

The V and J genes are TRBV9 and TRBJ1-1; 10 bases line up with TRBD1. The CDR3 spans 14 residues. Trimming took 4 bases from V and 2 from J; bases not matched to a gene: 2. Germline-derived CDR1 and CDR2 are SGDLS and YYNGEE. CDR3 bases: TGTGCCAGCAGCCGACAGGGGGCCAACACTGAAGCTTTCTTT. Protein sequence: CASSRQGANTEAFF.

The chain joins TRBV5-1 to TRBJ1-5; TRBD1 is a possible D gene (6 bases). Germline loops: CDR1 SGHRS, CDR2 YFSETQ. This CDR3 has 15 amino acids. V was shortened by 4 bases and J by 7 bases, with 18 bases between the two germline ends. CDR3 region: CASSISGQLSQPQHF. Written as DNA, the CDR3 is TGCGCCAGCAGCATTTCAGGACAGTTAAGCCAGCCCCAGCATTTT. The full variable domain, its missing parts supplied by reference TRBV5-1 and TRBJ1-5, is KAGVTQTPRYLIKTRGQQVTLSCSPISGHRSVSWYQQTPGQGLQFLFEYFSETQRNKGNFPGRFSGRQFSNSRSEMNVSTLELGDSALYLCASSISGQLSQPQHFGDGTRLSIL.

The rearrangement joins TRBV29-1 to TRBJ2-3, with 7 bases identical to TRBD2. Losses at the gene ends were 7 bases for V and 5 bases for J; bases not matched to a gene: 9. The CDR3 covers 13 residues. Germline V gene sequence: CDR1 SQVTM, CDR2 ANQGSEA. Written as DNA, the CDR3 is TGCAGCGCCAGGACTAGTAACGGAGATACGCAGTATTTT. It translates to CSARTSNGDTQYF.

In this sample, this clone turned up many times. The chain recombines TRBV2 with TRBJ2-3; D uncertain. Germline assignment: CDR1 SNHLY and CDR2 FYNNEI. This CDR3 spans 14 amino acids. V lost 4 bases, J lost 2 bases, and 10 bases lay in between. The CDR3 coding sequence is TGTGCCAGCAGTGCTTTCGGGTCCACAGATACGCAGTATTTT. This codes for CASSAFGSTDTQYF.

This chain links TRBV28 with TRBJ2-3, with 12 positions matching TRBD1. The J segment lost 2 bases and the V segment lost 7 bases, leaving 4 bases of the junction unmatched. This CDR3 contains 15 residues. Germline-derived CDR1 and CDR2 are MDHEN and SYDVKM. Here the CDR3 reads CASNPGQGATDTQYF. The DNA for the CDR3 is TGTGCCAGCAATCCGGGACAGGGGGCCACAGATACGCAGTATTTT.

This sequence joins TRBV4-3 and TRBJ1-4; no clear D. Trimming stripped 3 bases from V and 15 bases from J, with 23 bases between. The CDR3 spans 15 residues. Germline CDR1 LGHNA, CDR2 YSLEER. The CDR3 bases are TGCGCCAGCAGCCATCTAAAGGGCCCAGGTAGCGACGTGTTTTTT. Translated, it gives CASSHLKGPGSDVFF.

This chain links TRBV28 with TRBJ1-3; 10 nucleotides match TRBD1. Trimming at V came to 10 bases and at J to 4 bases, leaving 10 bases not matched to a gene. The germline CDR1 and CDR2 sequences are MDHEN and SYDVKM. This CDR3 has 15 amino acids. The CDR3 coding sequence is TGTGCCACCCTAACGGGACAGGGGTACGGAAACACCATATATTTT. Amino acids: CATLTGQGYGNTIYF.

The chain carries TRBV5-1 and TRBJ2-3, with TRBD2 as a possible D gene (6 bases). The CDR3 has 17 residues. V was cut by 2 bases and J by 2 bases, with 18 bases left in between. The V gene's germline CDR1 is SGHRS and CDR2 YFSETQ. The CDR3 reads CASSLIGRPRNTDTQYF. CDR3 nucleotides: TGCGCCAGCAGCTTAATAGGGAGGCCGAGAAACACAGATACGCAGTATTTT. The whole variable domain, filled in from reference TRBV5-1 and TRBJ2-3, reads KAGVTQTPRYLIKTRGQQVTLSCSPISGHRSVSWYQQTPGQGLQFLFEYFSETQRNKGNFPGRFSGRQFSNSRSEMNVSTLELGDSALYLCASSLIGRPRNTDTQYFGPGTRLTVL.

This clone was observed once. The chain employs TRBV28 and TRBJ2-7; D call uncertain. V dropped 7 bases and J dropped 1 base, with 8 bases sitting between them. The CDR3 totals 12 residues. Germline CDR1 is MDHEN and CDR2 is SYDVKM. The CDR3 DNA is TGTGCCAGCACCTCTAATTCCTACGAGCAGTACTTC. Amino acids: CASTSNSYEQYF.

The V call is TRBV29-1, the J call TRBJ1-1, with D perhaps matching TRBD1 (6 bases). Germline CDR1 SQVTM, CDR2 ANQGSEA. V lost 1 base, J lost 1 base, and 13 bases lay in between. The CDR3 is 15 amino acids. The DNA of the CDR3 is TGCAGCGTTGAAGGGCGAGGCAGGGGGAACACTGAAGCTTTCTTT. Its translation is CSVEGRGRGNTEAFF.

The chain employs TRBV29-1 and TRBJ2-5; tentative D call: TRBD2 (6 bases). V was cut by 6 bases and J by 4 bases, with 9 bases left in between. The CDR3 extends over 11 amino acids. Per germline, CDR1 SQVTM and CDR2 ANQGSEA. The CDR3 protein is CSVGSGETQYF. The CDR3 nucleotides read TGCAGCGTCGGGAGTGGAGAGACCCAGTACTTC.

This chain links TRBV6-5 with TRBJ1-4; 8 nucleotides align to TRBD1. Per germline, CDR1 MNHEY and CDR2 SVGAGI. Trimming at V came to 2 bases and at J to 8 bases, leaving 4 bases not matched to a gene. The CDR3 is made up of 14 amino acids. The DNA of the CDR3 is TGTGCCAGCAGTTACCTAGGGACAGGAGAAAAACTGTTTTTT. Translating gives CASSYLGTGEKLFF.

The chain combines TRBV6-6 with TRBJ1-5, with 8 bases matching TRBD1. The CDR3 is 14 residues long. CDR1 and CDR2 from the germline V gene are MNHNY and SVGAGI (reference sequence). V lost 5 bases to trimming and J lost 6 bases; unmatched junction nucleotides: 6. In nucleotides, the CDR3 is TGTGCCAGCAGTGACAGGGGTAATCGTCAGCCCCAGCATTTT. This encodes CASSDRGNRQPQHF.

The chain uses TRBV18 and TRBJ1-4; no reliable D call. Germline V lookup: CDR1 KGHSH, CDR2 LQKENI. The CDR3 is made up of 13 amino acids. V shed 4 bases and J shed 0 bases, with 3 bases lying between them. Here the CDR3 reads CASSRATNEKLFF. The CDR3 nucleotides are TGTGCCAGCTCACGAGCAACTAATGAAAAACTGTTTTTT.

The CDR3 DNA reads TGTGCCAGCAGCGCTGGACTAGCGGGAGTATTCCTAGGGACAGATACGCAGTATTTT. Amino acid sequence: CASSAGLAGVFLGTDTQYF. The chain joins TRBV9 to TRBJ2-3; 13 bases map to TRBD2. V lost 3 bases and J lost 3; bases outside the gene matches: 13. Germline loops: CDR1 SGDLS, CDR2 YYNGEE. The CDR3 sequence is 19 residues long.

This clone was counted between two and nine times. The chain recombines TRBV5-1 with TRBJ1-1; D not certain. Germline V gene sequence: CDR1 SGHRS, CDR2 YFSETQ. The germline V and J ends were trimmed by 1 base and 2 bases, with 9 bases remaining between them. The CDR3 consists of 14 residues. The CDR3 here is CASSLPGGNTEAFF. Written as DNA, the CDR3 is TGCGCCAGCAGCTTGCCAGGAGGTAACACTGAAGCTTTCTTT.

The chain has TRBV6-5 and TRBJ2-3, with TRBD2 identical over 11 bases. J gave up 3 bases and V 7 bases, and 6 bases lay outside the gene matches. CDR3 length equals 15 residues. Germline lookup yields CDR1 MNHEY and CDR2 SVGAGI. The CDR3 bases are TGTGCCAGCAAACTAGCGGGAGCGTGGACAGATACGCAGTATTTT. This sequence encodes CASKLAGAWTDTQYF.

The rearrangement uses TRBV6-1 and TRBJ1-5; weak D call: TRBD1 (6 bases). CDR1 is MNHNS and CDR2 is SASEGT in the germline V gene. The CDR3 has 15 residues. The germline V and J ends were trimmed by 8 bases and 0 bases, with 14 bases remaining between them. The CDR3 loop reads CASQGQSYSNQPQHF. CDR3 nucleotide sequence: TGTGCCAGCCAAGGACAGTCTTATAGCAATCAGCCCCAGCATTTT.

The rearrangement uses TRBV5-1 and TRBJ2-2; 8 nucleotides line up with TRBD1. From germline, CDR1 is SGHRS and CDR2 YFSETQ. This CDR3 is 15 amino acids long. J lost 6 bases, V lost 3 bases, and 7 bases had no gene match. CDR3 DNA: TGCGCCAGCAGCTCCCTGGGACAGGCGGCCGGGGAGCTGTTTTTT. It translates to CASSSLGQAAGELFF.